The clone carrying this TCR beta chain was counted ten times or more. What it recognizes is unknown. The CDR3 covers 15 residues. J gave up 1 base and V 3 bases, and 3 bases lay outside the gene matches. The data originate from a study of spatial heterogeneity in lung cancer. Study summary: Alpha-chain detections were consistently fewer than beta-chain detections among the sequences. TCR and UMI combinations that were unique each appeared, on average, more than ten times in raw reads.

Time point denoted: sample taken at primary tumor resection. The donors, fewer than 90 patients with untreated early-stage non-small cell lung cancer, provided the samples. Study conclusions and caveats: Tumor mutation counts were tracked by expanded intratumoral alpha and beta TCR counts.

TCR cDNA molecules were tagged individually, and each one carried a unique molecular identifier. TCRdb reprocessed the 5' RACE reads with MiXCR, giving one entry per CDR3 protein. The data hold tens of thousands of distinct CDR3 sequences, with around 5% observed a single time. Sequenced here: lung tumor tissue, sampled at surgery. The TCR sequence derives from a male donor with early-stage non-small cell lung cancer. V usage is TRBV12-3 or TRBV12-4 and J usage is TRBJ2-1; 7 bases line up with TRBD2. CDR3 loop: CASSFRGGSYNEQFF. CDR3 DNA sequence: TGTGCCAGCAGTTTCCGGGGAGGGTCCTACAATGAGCAGTTCTTC.